Each of the 11 T cell receptor beta chains below was sequenced from the same sample in a study of cytomegalovirus exposure and HLA in healthy donors. Profiled with immunoSEQ multiplex PCR; TCRdb holds only in-frame clones, not every one. Of about 130,000 clones listed, around 92% are singletons. The sequenced sample was PBMCs. The receptors shown here come from a man aged 25 to 40 in good health and CMV-seronegative.

The rearrangement joins TRBV19 to TRBJ1-1, with 9 bases aligning to TRBD1. Germline CDR1 and CDR2: LNHDA and SQIVND (reference sequence). The V segment lost 5 bases and the J segment 10 bases; nucleotides outside the gene matches: 2. CDR3 length: 11 residues. CDR3 amino acids: CASSRQGVAFF. CDR3 coding DNA: TGTGCCAGTAGTCGACAGGGGGTAGCTTTCTTT. The full variable domain, in which reference TRBV19 and TRBJ1-1 provide the parts outside the CDR3, is DGGITQSPKYLFRKEGQNVTLSCEQNLNHDAMYWYRQDPGQGLRLIYYSQIVNDFQKGDIAEGYSVSREKKESFPLTVTSAQKNPTAFYLCASSRQGVAFFGQGTRLTVV.

This clone appeared a single time. This chain uses TRBV29-1 with TRBJ2-1; 7 bases line up with TRBD1. J was trimmed by 9 bases and V by 6 bases; bases with no gene match: 2. The CDR3 runs to 10 residues. The germline gives CDR1 SQVTM, CDR2 ANQGSEA. CDR3 DNA sequence: TGCAGCGTGACAGGGACTGAGCAGTTCTTC. This codes for CSVTGTEQFF.

V gene TRBV28 combines with J gene TRBJ1-1, with 7 bases aligning to TRBD1. V was pared by 3 bases and J by 4 bases, with 2 bases of the junction left unmatched. The CDR3 spans 13 residues. The germline V gene encodes CDR1 MDHEN and CDR2 SYDVKM. In nucleotides, the CDR3 is TGTGCCAGCAGTTTCAGGACAGGCACTGAAGCTTTCTTT. It is translated as CASSFRTGTEAFF. The full variable domain, completed using reference TRBV28 and TRBJ1-1, is DVKVTQSSRYLVKRTGEKVFLECVQDMDHENMFWYRQDPGLGLRLIYFSYDVKMKEKGDIPEGYSVSREKKERFSLILESASTNQTSMYLCASSFRTGTEAFFGQGTRLTVV.

V is TRBV6-5 and J is TRBJ2-7; TRBD1 is a possible D gene (5 bases). CDR1 and CDR2 from the germline V gene are MNHEY and SVGAGI. There are 13 residues in the CDR3. Trimming left V 5 bases short and J 3 bases short, with 11 bases between. The CDR3 sequence: CASSQGTYYEQYF. The CDR3 DNA reads TGTGCCAGCAGTCAGGGAACTTACTACGAGCAGTACTTC.

This rearrangement joins TRBV7-9 to TRBJ1-2; no firm D call. The V end was cut by 4 bases, the J end by 5 bases, with 14 bases between. This CDR3 is 14 amino acids long. Germline loops: CDR1 SEHNR, CDR2 FQNEAQ (reference sequence). The CDR3 bases are TGTGCCAGCAGCTCCGACGAGGGAATATATGGCTACACCTTC. It translates to CASSSDEGIYGYTF. Combining the CDR3 with reference TRBV7-9 and TRBJ1-2 gives the whole variable domain DTGVSQNPRHKITKRGQNVTFRCDPISEHNRLYWYRQTLGQGPEFLTYFQNEAQLEKSRLLSDRFSAERPKGSFSTLEIQRTEQGDSAMYLCASSSDEGIYGYTFGSGTRLTVV.

The CDR3 sequence: CASSHQTQAETQYF. CDR3 bases: TGTGCCAGCAGCCATCAAACCCAGGCCGAGACCCAGTACTTC. The V call is TRBV5-4, the J call TRBJ2-5, with no clear D. V was cut by 4 bases and J by 5 bases, with 15 bases left in between. There are 14 residues in the CDR3. Germline assignment: CDR1 SGHNT and CDR2 YYREEE (reference sequence).

The genes are TRBV7-6 and TRBJ2-7, with D maybe TRBD1 (6 bases). The CDR3 spans 13 residues. Trimming left V 5 bases short and J 6 bases short, with 14 bases between. In germline, CDR1 is SGHVS, CDR2 FNYEAQ. The CDR3, as DNA: TGTGCCAGCAGCCGCAACGGACAGTCCGAGCAGTACTTC. It translates to CASSRNGQSEQYF.

The chain joins TRBV18 to TRBJ1-5; TRBD1 is a possible D gene (6 bases). From germline, CDR1 is KGHSH and CDR2 LQKENI. This CDR3 region has 15 residues. Trimming removed 2 bases at V and 5 bases at J, with 13 bases between. CDR3 amino acids: CASSPEAGAHQPQHF. The CDR3 bases are TGTGCCAGCTCACCAGAGGCGGGGGCTCATCAGCCCCAGCATTTT.

The chain couples TRBV7-6 to TRBJ1-6; 8 nucleotides match TRBD1. The germline V gene encodes CDR1 SGHVS and CDR2 FNYEAQ. The CDR3 runs to 14 residues. The V gene end was trimmed by 1 base and the J gene end by 8 bases; junction bases not matched to a gene: 1. The CDR3 bases are TGTGCCAGCAGCTTAGGGACAGGGCATTCACCCCTCCACTTT. Residues: CASSLGTGHSPLHF.

DNA of the CDR3: TGTGCCAGCAGCCTTCGTCGGGATTTCTATGGAACTAATGAAAAACTGTTTTTT. Protein product: CASSLRRDFYGTNEKLFF. The chain links TRBV28 to TRBJ1-4; D not resolved. This CDR3 comprises 18 residues. Trimming removed 6 bases from V and 1 base from J, with 21 bases in between. From germline, CDR1 is MDHEN and CDR2 SYDVKM.

The rearrangement uses TRBV4-1 and TRBJ1-4; 7 positions match TRBD1. After removal of 4 bases from V and 4 bases from J, the junction contained 9 bases not matched to a gene. This CDR3 is 16 amino acids long. Germline CDR1 reads MGHRA; CDR2 reads YSYEKL. The CDR3 sequence: CASSRPGQANNEKLFF. CDR3 DNA: TGCGCCAGCAGCCGCCCAGGACAGGCGAATAATGAAAAACTGTTTTTT.